This TCR beta chain came from a study of blood T cell repertoires in COVID-19. Study background: Italy, Spain and the United States were the sources of the convalescent and acute COVID-19 samples.

Original data processing: Amplification of reference gene primers provided the estimated nucleated cell counts. TCRdb's table, derived via immunoSEQ multiplex PCR, lists solely in-frame clones and lacks some. V and J calls plus clone size are reproduced from that table; the DNA served to infer D and trimming. The sample lists roughly 190,000 clones, approximately 86% seen once, with 2.5% to 4% in the top ten. V was pared by 5 bases and J by 3 bases, with 19 bases between. This CDR3 region has 16 residues. Looked up from germline, CDR1 is SGHVS and CDR2 is FQNEAQ. This TCR was recovered from a man in his 70s with acute or convalescent COVID-19. V and J are TRBV7-8 and TRBJ1-2; the D gene is possibly TRBD1 (5 bases). The sequenced sample consisted of peripheral blood. The DNA of the CDR3 is TGTGCCAGCAGCCTACAGCCTTCCCCGGGGGACTATGGCTACACCTTC. Its translation is CASSLQPSPGDYGYTF. Full variable domain (remainder filled in from reference TRBV7-8 and TRBJ1-2): GAGVSQSPRYKVAKRGQDVALRCDPISGHVSLFWYQQALGQGPEFLTYFQNEAQLDKSGLPSDRFFAERPEGSVSTLKIQRTQQEDSAVYLCASSLQPSPGDYGYTFGSGTRLTVV.